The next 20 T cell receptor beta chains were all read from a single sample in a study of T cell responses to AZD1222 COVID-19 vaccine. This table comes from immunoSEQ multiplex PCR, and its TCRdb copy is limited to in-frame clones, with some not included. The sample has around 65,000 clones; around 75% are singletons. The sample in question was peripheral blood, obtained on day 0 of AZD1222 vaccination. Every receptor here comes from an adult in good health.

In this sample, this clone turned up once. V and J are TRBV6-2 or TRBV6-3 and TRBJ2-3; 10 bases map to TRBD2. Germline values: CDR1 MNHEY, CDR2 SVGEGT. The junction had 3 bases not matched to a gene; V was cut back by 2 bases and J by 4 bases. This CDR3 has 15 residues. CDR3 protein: CASSYTAGGADTQYF. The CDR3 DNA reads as TGTGCCAGCAGTTACACAGCGGGGGGGGCAGATACGCAGTATTTT.

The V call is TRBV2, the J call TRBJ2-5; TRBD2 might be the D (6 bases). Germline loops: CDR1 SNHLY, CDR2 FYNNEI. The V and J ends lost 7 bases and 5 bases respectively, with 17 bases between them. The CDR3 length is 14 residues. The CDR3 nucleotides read TGTGCCAGCATAAGGACTACCAAAGGCGAGACCCAGTACTTC. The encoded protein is CASIRTTKGETQYF.

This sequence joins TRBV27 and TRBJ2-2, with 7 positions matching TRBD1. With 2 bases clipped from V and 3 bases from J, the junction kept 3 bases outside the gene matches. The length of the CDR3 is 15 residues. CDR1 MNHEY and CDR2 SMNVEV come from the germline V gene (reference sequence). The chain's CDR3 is CASSLGTVDTGELFF. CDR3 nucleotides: TGTGCCAGCAGTTTAGGGACAGTTGACACCGGGGAGCTGTTTTTT.

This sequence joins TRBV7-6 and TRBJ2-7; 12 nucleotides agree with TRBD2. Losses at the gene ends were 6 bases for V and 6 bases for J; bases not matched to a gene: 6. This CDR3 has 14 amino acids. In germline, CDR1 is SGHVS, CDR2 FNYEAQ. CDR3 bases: TGTGCCAGCAGTCCCGGACTAGCGGGGCGCGAGCAGTACTTC. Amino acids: CASSPGLAGREQYF.

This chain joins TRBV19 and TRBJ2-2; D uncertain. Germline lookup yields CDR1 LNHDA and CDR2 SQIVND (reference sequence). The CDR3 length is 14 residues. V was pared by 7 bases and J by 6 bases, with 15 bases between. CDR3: CASTMDPTAGELFF. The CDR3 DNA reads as TGTGCCAGTACCATGGACCCAACGGCCGGGGAGCTGTTTTTT.

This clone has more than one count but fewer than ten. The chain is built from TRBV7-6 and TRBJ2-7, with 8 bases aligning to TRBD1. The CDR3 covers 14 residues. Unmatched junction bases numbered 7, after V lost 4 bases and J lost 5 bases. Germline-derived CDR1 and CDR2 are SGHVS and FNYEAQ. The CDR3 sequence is CASSSGTGRNEQYF. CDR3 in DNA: TGTGCCAGCAGCTCCGGGACAGGCCGAAACGAGCAGTACTTC. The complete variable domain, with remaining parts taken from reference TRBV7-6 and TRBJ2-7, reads GAGVSQSPRYKVTKRGQDVALRCDPISGHVSLYWYRQALGQGPEFLTYFNYEAQQDKSGLPNDRFSAERPEGSISTLTIQRTEQRDSAMYRCASSSGTGRNEQYFGPGTRLTVT.

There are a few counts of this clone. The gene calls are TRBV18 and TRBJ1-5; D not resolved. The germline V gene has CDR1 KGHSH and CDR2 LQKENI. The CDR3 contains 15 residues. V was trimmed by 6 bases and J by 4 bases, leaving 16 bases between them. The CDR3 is CASSNLMVRNQPQHF. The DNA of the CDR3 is TGTGCCAGCTCCAATTTGATGGTTCGAAATCAGCCCCAGCATTTT.

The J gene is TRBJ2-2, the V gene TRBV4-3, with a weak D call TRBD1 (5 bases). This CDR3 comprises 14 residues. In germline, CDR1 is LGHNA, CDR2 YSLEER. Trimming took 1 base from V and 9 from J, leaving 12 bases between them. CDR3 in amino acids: CASSQVGQARELFF. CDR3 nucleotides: TGCGCCAGCAGCCAAGTGGGGCAGGCCCGGGAGCTGTTTTTT.

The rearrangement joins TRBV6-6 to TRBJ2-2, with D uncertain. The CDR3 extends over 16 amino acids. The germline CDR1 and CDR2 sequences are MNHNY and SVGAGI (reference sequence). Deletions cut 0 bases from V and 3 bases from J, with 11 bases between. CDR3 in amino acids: CASSYSRVGYTGELFF. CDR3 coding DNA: TGTGCCAGCAGTTACTCAAGGGTGGGGTACACCGGGGAGCTGTTTTTT.

The CDR3, as DNA: TGCGCCAGCAGCGGAAGGACAGATAGGGCCGGGGAGCTGTTTTTT. This gives the protein CASSGRTDRAGELFF. The genes are TRBV5-1 and TRBJ2-2; D is possibly TRBD1 (6 bases). Germline loops: CDR1 SGHRS, CDR2 YFSETQ. The CDR3 consists of 15 residues. Deletions cut 4 bases from V and 6 bases from J, with 16 bases between. The whole variable domain, filled in from reference TRBV5-1 and TRBJ2-2, reads KAGVTQTPRYLIKTRGQQVTLSCSPISGHRSVSWYQQTPGQGLQFLFEYFSETQRNKGNFPGRFSGRQFSNSRSEMNVSTLELGDSALYLCASSGRTDRAGELFFGEGSRLTVL.

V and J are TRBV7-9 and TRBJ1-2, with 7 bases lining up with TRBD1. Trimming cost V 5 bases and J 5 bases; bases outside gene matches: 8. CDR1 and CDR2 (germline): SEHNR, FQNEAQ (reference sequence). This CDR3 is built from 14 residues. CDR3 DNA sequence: TGTGCCAGCAGCCCCTGGCCGGGACAGTATGGCTACACCTTC. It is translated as CASSPWPGQYGYTF.

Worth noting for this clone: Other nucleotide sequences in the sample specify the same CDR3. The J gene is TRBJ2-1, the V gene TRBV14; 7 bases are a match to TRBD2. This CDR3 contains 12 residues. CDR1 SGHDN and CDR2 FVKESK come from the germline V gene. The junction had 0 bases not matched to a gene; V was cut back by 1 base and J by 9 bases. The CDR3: CASSQGGGEQFF. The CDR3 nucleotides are TGTGCCAGCAGCCAAGGCGGGGGTGAGCAGTTCTTC. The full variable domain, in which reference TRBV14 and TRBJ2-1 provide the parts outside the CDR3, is EAGVTQFPSHSVIEKGQTVTLRCDPISGHDNLYWYRRVMGKEIKFLLHFVKESKQDESGMPNNRFLAERTGGTYSTLKVQPAELEDSGVYFCASSQGGGEQFFGPGTRLTVL.

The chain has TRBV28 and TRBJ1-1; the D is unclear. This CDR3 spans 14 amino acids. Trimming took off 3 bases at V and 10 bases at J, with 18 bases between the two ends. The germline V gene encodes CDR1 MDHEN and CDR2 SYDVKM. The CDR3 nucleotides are TGTGCCAGCAGTTTGTACTCAGGCACCTTTGGAGCTTTCTTT. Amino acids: CASSLYSGTFGAFF.

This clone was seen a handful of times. For the CDR3, the DNA is TGTGCCAGCAGGCCCCGAAGGGGGCCTGAAGCTTTCTTT. This sequence encodes CASRPRRGPEAFF. V gene TRBV3-1 (or the pseudogene TRBV3-2) combines with J gene TRBJ1-1; 7 bases line up with TRBD1. The CDR3 runs 13 residues. J gave up 6 bases and V 6 bases, and 7 bases lay outside the gene matches. CDR1 is LGHDT, CDR2 YNNKEL, per germline (reference sequence).

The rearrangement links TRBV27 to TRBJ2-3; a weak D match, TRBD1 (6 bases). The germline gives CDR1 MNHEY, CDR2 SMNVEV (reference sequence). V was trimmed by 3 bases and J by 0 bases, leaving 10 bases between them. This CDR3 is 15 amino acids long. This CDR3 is CASSFRGYSTDTQYF. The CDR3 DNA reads TGTGCCAGCAGTTTCAGGGGCTATAGCACAGATACGCAGTATTTT.

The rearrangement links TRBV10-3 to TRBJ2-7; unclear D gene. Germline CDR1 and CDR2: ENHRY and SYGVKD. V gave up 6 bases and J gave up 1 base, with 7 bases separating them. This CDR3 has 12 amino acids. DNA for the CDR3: TGTGCCATCAGCCATTCTTCCTACGAGCAGTACTTC. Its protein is CAISHSSYEQYF.

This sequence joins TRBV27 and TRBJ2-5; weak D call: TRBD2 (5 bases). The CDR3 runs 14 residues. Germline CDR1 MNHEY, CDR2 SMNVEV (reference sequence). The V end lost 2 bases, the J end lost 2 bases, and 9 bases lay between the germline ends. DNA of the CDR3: TGTGCCAGCAGTTTAATGAGGGATCAAGAGACCCAGTACTTC. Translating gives CASSLMRDQETQYF.

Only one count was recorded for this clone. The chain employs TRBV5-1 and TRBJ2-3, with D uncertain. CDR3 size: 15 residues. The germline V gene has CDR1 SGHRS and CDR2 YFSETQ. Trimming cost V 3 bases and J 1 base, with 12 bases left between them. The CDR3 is CASSYGVAGTDTQYF. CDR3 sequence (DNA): TGCGCCAGCAGCTATGGGGTCGCAGGCACAGATACGCAGTATTTT. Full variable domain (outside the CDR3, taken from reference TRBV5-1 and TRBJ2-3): KAGVTQTPRYLIKTRGQQVTLSCSPISGHRSVSWYQQTPGQGLQFLFEYFSETQRNKGNFPGRFSGRQFSNSRSEMNVSTLELGDSALYLCASSYGVAGTDTQYFGPGTRLTVL.

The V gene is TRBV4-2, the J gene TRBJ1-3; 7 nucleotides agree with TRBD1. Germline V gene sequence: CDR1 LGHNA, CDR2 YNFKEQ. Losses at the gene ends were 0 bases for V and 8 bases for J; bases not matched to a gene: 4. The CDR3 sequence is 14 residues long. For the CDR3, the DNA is TGTGCCAGCAGCCAAGAACTCAGGGGGGACACCATATATTTT. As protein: CASSQELRGDTIYF.

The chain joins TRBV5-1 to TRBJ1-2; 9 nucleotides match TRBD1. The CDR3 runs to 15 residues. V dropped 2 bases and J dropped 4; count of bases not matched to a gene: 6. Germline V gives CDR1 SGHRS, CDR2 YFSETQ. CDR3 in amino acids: CASSLGDRAGYGYTF. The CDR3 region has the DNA TGCGCCAGCAGCTTAGGGGACAGGGCTGGCTATGGCTACACCTTC.